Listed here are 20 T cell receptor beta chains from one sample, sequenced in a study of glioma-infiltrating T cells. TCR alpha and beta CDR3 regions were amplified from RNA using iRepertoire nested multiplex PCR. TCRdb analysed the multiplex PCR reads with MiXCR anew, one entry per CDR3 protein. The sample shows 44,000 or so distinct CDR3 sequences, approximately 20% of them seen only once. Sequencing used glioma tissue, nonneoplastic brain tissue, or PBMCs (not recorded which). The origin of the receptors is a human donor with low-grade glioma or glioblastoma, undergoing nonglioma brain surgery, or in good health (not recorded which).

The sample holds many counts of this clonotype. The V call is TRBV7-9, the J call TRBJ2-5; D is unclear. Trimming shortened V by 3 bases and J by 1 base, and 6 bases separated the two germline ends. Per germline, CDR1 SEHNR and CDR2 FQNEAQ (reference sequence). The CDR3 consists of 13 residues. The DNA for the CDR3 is TGTGCCAGCAGCTTCCACAGCCAAGAGACCCAGTACTTC. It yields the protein CASSFHSQETQYF.

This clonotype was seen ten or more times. Here the CDR3 reads CASSYAGTATDTQYF. The CDR3 region has the DNA TGTGCCAGCAGCTACGCCGGGACTGCCACAGATACGCAGTATTTT. The chain uses TRBV11-1 and TRBJ2-3; D may be TRBD2 (6 bases). In germline, CDR1 is SGHAT, CDR2 FQDESV (reference sequence). The CDR3 is made up of 15 amino acids. V lost 4 bases and J 2 bases, leaving 13 bases between the germline ends. Based on the CDR3 plus reference TRBV11-1 and TRBJ2-3, the full variable domain is EAEVAQSPRYKITEKSQAVAFWCDPISGHATLYWYRQILGQGPELLVQFQDESVVDDSQLPKDRFSAERLKGVDSTLKIQPAELGDSAMYLCASSYAGTATDTQYFGPGTRLTVL.

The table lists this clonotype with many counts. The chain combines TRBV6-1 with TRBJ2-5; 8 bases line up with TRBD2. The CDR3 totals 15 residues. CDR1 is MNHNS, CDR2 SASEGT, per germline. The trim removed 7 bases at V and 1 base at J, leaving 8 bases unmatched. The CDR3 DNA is TGTGCCAGCACTATCAGCGGGGGACTCCAAGAGACCCAGTACTTC. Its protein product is CASTISGGLQETQYF.

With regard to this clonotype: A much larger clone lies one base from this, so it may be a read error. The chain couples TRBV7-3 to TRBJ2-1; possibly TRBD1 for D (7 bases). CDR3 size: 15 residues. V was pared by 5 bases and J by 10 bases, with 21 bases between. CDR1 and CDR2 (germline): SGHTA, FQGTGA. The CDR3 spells CASSPRGATSYEQFF. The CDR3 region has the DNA TGTGCCAGCAGCCCCAGGGGGGCTACCTCCTACGAGCAGTTCTTC. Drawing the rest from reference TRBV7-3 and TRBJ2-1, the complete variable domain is GAGVSQTPSNKVTEKGKYVELRCDPISGHTALYWYRQSLGQGPEFLIYFQGTGAADDSGLPNDRFFAVRPEGSVSTLKIQRTERGDSAVYLCASSPRGATSYEQFFGPGTRLTVL.

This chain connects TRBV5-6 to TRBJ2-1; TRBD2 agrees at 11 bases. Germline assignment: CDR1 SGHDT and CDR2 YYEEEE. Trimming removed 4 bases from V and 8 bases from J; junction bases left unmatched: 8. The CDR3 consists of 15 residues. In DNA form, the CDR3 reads TGTGCCAGCAGCCTCGGGACTAGCGGATGGGATGAGCAGTTCTTC. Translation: CASSLGTSGWDEQFF.

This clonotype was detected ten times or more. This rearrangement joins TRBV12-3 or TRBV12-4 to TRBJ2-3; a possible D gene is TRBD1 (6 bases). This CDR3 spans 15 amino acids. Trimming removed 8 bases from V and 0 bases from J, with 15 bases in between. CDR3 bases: TGTGCCAGCGCCGCGGACAGCACTAGCACAGATACGCAGTATTTT. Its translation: CASAADSTSTDTQYF.

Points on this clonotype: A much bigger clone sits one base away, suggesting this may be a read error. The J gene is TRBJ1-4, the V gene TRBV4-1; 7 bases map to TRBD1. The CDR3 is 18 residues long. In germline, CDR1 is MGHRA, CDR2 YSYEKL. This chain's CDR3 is CASSQDELGRGYPEKVFF. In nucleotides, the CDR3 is TGCGCCAGCAGCCAAGACGAATTGGGCAGGGGGTATCCGGAAAAAGTGTTTTTT.

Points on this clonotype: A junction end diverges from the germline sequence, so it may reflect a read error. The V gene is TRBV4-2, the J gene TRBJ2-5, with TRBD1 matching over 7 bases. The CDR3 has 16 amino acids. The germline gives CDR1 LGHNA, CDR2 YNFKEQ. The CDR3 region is CAGRQDWEGGEETQYF. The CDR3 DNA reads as TGTGCCGGCAGGCAAGATTGGGAAGGGGGCGAAGAGACCCAGTACTTC.

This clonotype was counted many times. The CDR3 here is CSAREPPSGKNEQFF. CDR3 bases: TGCAGTGCTAGAGAACCTCCTAGCGGGAAAAATGAGCAGTTCTTC. The rearrangement uses TRBV20-1 and TRBJ2-1, with 9 bases matching TRBD2. V gave up 0 bases and J gave up 7 bases; unmatched junction bases: 7. Germline lookup yields CDR1 DFQATT and CDR2 SNEGSKA (reference sequence). This CDR3 is 15 amino acids long.

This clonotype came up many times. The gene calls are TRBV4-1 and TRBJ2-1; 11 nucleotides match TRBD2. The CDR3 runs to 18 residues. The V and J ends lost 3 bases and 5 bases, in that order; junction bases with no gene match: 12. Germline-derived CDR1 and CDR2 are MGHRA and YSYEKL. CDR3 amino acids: CASSQLLAGVGADNEQFF. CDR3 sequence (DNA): TGCGCCAGCAGCCAGTTACTAGCGGGAGTGGGTGCGGACAATGAGCAGTTCTTC.

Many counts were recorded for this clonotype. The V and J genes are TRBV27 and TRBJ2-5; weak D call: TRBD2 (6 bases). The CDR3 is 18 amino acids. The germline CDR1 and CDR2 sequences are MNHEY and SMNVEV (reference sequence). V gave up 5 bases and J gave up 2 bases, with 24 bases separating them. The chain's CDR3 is CASSALMETGTYQETQYF. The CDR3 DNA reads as TGTGCCAGCAGTGCCCTTATGGAGACCGGGACTTATCAAGAGACCCAGTACTTC.

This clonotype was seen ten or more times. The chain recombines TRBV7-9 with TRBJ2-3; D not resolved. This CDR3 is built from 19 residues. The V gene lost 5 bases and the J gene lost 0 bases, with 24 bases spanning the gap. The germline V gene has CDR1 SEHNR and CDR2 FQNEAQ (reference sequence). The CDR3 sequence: CASSPPDRTDPSSTDTQYF. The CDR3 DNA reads TGTGCCAGCAGCCCGCCCGACCGGACGGATCCCTCTAGCACAGATACGCAGTATTTT.

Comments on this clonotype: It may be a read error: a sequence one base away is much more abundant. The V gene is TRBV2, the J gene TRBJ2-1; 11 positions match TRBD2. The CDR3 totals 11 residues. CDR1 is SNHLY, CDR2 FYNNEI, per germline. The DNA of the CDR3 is TGTGACGGGGGACTAGCGGAGGAGCAGTTCTTC. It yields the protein CDGGLAEEQFF.

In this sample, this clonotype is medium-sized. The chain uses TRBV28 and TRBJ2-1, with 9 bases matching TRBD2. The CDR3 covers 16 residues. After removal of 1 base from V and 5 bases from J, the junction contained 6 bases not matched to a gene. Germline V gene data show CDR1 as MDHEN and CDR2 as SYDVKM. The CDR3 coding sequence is TGTGCCAGCAGTTTATCCAGCGGGGGGTTCCACAATGAGCAGTTCTTC. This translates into CASSLSSGGFHNEQFF. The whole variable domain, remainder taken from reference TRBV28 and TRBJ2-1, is DVKVTQSSRYLVKRTGEKVFLECVQDMDHENMFWYRQDPGLGLRLIYFSYDVKMKEKGDIPEGYSVSREKKERFSLILESASTNQTSMYLCASSLSSGGFHNEQFFGPGTRLTVL.

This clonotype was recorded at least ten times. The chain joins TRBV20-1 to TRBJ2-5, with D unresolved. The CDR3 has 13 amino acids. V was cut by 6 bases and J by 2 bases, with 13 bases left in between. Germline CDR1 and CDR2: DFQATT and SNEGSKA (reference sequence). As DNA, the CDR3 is TGCAGTGCGCCGTTCGGTATTCAAGAGACCCAGTACTTC. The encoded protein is CSAPFGIQETQYF.

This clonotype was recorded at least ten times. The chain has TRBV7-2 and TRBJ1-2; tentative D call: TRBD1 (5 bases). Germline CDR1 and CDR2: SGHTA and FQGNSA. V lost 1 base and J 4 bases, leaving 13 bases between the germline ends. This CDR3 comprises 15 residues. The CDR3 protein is CASSLGGGVPYGYTF. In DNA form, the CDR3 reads TGTGCCAGCAGCTTAGGGGGAGGGGTTCCCTATGGCTACACCTTC. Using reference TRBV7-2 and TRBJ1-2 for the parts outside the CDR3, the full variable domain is GAGVSQSPSNKVTEKGKDVELRCDPISGHTALYWYRQSLGQGLEFLIYFQGNSAPDKSGLPSDRFSAERTGGSVSTLTIQRTQQEDSAVYLCASSLGGGVPYGYTFGSGTRLTVV.

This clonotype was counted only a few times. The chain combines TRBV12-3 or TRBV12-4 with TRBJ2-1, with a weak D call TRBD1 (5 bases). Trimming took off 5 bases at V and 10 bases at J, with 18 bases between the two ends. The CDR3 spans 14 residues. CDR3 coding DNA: TGTGCCAGCAGTCCAACAGGCCCGATAGGAGAGCAGTTCTTC. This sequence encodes CASSPTGPIGEQFF.

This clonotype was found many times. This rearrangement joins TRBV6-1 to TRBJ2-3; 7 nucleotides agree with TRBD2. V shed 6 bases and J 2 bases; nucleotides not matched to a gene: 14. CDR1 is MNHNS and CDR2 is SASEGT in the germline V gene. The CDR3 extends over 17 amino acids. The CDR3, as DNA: TGTGCCAGCAGCCCCGTGGGGAGCGGGGTACTCACAGATACGCAGTATTTT. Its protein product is CASSPVGSGVLTDTQYF.

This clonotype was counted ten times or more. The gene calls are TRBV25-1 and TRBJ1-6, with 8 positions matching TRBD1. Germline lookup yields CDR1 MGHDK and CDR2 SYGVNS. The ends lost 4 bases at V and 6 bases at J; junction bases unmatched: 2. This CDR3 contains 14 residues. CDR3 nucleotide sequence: TGTGCCAGCAGTGCCGACAGGGGTAATTCACCCCTCCACTTT. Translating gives CASSADRGNSPLHF.

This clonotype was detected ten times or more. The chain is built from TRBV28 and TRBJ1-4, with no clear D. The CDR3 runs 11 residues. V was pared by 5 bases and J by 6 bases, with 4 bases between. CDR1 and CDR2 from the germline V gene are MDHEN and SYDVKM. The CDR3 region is CASSMYEKLFF. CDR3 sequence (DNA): TGTGCCAGCAGTATGTATGAAAAACTGTTTTTT.